The entry below gives a single TCR beta chain sequence along with its context. The CDR3 has 15 residues. Germline CDR1 LNHDA, CDR2 SQIVND (reference sequence). The germline V and J ends were trimmed by 1 base and 0 bases, with 9 bases remaining between them. In the source study's methods: Estimation of nucleated cell counts was performed using reference gene primer amplification. TCRdb's table, derived via immunoSEQ multiplex PCR, lists solely in-frame clones and lacks some. The V and J calls and clone size come from that table; D and trimming were worked out from the DNA. This sample has over 150,000 clones, with around four fifths found just once. The record originates from a study of blood T cell repertoires in COVID-19. Turning to the study itself: Samples taken during acute and convalescent COVID-19 were collected in the United States, Italy and Spain. PBMCs, B-cell-depleted T cells, or T cells provided the cDNA or gDNA that made up the material.

This sequence joins TRBV19 and TRBJ1-1, with D uncertain. Material for sequencing was peripheral blood. The source of this sequence is a man in his 70s with acute or convalescent COVID-19. CDR3 nucleotide sequence: TGTGCCAGTAGTATAGTGACACAAATGAACACTGAAGCTTTCTTT. It yields the protein CASSIVTQMNTEAFF.